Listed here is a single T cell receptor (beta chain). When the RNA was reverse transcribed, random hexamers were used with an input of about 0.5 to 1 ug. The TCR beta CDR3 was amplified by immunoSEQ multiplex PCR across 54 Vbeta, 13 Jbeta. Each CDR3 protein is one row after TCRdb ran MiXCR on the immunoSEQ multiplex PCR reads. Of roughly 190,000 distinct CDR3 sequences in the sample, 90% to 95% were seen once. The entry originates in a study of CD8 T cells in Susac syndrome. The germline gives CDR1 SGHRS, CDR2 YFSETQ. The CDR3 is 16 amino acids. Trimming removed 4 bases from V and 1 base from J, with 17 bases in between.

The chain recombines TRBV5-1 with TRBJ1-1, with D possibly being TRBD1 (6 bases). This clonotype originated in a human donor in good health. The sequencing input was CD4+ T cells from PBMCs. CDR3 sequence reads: CASSPGGGLQNTEAFF. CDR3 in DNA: TGCGCCAGCAGCCCCGGGGGGGGCCTTCAGAACACTGAAGCTTTCTTT. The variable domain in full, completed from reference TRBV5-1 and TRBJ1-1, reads KAGVTQTPRYLIKTRGQQVTLSCSPISGHRSVSWYQQTPGQGLQFLFEYFSETQRNKGNFPGRFSGRQFSNSRSEMNVSTLELGDSALYLCASSPGGGLQNTEAFFGQGTRLTVV.